What follows is one T cell receptor (beta chain) and its context. What this receptor recognizes is not known. The sample comes from a study of cytomegalovirus exposure and HLA in healthy donors (dated by TCRdb to about 2017). The study in broad terms: An earlier analysis of roughly 630 of the donors reported 250 to 300 Gb of sequence data and 100 million to 140 million unique TCR beta sequences from 150 million to 200 million T cells. An early release covering about 600 HLA-typed donors comprised around 300 gigabases of sequencing data and roughly 86 million unique TCR sequences. Of the roughly 400 genotyped donors, about 84% fell in the genetic ancestry cluster associated with self-reported Caucasian donors. The aim of the study was to test whether cataloging public T cell receptors could identify signatures of past pathogen exposure. The study used immunosequencing to profile the T cell repertoires of several hundred subjects and linked those repertoires to cytomegalovirus serostatus. A separate validation cohort of about 110 different subjects was used in addition to the approximately 670-subject first cohort. To predict cytomegalovirus infection status, the study combined high-throughput TCR immunosequencing, statistical association of individual TCRs with disease status, and machine learning. A later analysis re-analyzed previously published TCR beta repertoires from roughly 690 donors and added high-resolution HLA genotyping to study TCR occurrence patterns. Rather than drawing on any new phenotypic data, the later analysis identified candidate immune exposures from TCR beta sequences and the way those sequences occurred across donors. An earlier analysis of around 640 of the donors used high-throughput TCR beta sequencing to judge whether each TCR beta V gene segment behaved as functional or pseudogenic. Donor age, sex, ethnicity and CMV serostatus were compiled alongside the repertoire data. Genome-wide SNP genotypes for about 55% of the roughly 670 donors were used in a later genetic analysis, which treated that subset as a discovery cohort. Every discovery cohort repertoire had been produced on one sequencing platform. Class I and class II HLA loci were covered by the typing at four-digit resolution. Typing coverage differed by locus: A, B, C, DRB1 and DQB1 were typed in roughly 629-630 donors, DQA1 in roughly 500, DPA1 in over 600, and DPB1 in 472. Four or five DR-DQ haplotypes were handled as single units for association and clustering, since linkage in the cohort was strong. Among about 360 genotyped donors of the cohort, an average of around 240,000 unique TCR beta nucleotide sequences were sequenced per donor, around 20% of them non-productive. Points the paper makes about the study in general: V-gene and J-gene trimming of TCR beta chains was associated with a missense DCLRE1C variant in a later genetic analysis, and the association was replicated in an independent cohort. According to a later analysis, most CMV-associated TCR beta chains appeared to be HLA-restricted, and the HLA associations seemed to be driven largely by CMV exposure. A few of the identified cytomegalovirus-associated TCR beta chains were confirmed in vitro to be specific for cytomegalovirus antigens. An earlier analysis of approximately 540 of the donors showed that most TCR beta V segments appeared in productive rearrangements either about 90% or about 30% of the time, which broadly matched IMGT annotations. Sequencing depth was assumed to be roughly uniform across donors in the presence/absence analyses, though that assumption may not hold. Because HLA typing was missing for some donors at each locus, association tests included only the typed subset. In a later analysis, HLA-associated TCR beta chains showed more clonal expansion and lower generation probabilities than non-associated chains that were equally common. Some IMGT-functional V segments, including TRBV6-2 and TRBV6-3, could not be distinguished by the 87-base-pair reads and were therefore excluded. Linkage disequilibrium might explain the correlated functional status among segregating V segments, but an unknown experimental factor could not be ruled out. Immune exposure information for the cohort was limited to CMV serostatus. Most TCR sequences were observed very rarely across donors, whereas some public TCRs were present in many individuals. Several of the top co-occurrence clusters appeared to be linked to parvovirus B19, influenza, CMV and Epstein-Barr virus, according to a later analysis. Cytomegalovirus status was reported to be diagnosed by the classifier with high specificity and sensitivity in both the original and validation cohorts. According to a later analysis, TCR association rates differed among HLA loci, with DRB1 alleles showing the most associated TCRs and HLA-C alleles showing the fewest. At a false discovery rate of 0.05, a later analysis linked about 16,000 TCR beta sequences to specific HLA alleles. A total of about 180 TCR beta chains were listed by the study as associated with cytomegalovirus. A cluster of highly shared sequence variants was judged likely to represent a technical artifact of the sequencing pipeline. A further reported finding was that TCR beta sequences accurately predicted the HLA-A and HLA-B alleles for most subjects in the first cohort. The authors suggested that the approach could potentially be generalized to other disease states and immunological phenotypes. In a later genetic analysis, fewer N-insertions in productive TCRs were reported among donors in an Asian-associated ancestry cluster than the roughly 700-donor mean. When HLA alleles, especially DR and DQ, strongly co-occurred, TCR associations were difficult to assign to individual alleles. Because counts were too low, more than 15 rarely observed V segments, including chromosome 9 orphons, were left out of the earlier analysis of 500 to 750 of the donors. The cohort was sequenced for TCR beta chains only, and without alpha or paired-chain data the features that could be detected were limited.

The cohort was made up of several hundred healthy bone marrow donors. At the time of sampling, all cohort members were nominally healthy, though unrecorded immune exposures were likely present. The donor tested CMV seronegative and was one of the 352 seronegative cohort members. Each donor provided a peripheral blood sample, and peripheral blood mononuclear cells were used for TCR beta sequencing. Genomic DNA was extracted from the blood cell samples with the Qiagen DNeasy Blood Extraction Kit. Library prep was done by the immunoSEQ multiplex PCR assay. For the multiplex PCR, a mixture combining 60 forward primers for TCR Vbeta segments and 13 reverse primers for TCR Jbeta segments was used. A multiplex PCR assay on genomic DNA amplified the CDR3 region of rearranged TCR beta genes. The Illumina HiSeq System was used to sequence the amplified TCR beta libraries as 87-base-pair reads. In the paper's pipeline: A later analysis tallied 75 million to 95 million unique TCR beta chains across the 600 to 700 repertoires, and around 12 million of those chains were shared by two or more donors. Raw reads were error-corrected and collapsed into unique sequences with a nearest-neighbor algorithm that merged closely related sequences to remove PCR and sequencing errors. Alignment of CDR3 sequences to IMGT reference sequences was used to assign V, D and J gene segments. For a sequence to be retained, a match of at least six nucleotides was required to both a V gene segment and a J gene segment. Rearrangements were classified as productive when the CDR3 lacked stop codons and remained in frame with V and J, and all other rearrangements were classified as non-productive. Following IMGT convention, CDR3 was defined as the stretch from the second conserved V-encoded cysteine up to the conserved J-encoded phenylalanine. The earlier analysis of 450 to 750 of the donors excluded any sequence lacking an unambiguous match to a single V gene segment. An earlier analysis of 500 to 700 of the donors classified V segments as functional when productive rearrangements were above 56.7% and as segregating when the standard deviation between donors was above 5%. A statistical classification framework was built for diagnosing cytomegalovirus status from the catalog of TCR beta chain sequences. A later analysis assigned V and J genes by comparing TCR nucleotide sequences with IMGT/GENE-DB human TR gene sequences. A later analysis assigned CDR3 sequences and most-parsimonious VDJ recombination scenarios with the TCRdist pipeline. A later analysis defined each TCR beta chain by its CDR3 amino acid sequence plus V-gene family, and excluded reads lacking a unique V-gene family. To address suspected cross-contamination and a sequencing artifact, a later analysis removed 592 highly shared, low-generation-probability nucleotide sequences. In a later analysis, a clonal expansion index was calculated for each public chain from normalized within-repertoire ranks of inferred template counts. A later analysis computed generation probabilities with a VDJ recombination model fitted to out-of-frame rearrangements, and checked the results against IGoR. A later analysis scored TCR-TCR, TCR-HLA and TCR-CMV co-occurrence with hypergeometric tests, applying a repertoire-size bias correction to TCR pairs. False discovery rates were estimated in a later analysis by permuting HLA or CMV assignments 20 times. In a later analysis, co-occurring TCRs were grouped using DBSCAN, and TCRdist sequence similarity was added for clustering within HLA-allele-positive subsets. Repertoires with fewer than 30,000 or more than 120,000 public chains, plus five repertoires with anomalous nucleotide sharing, were excluded from co-occurrence clustering. What TCRdb holds here is the immuneACCESS table cut down to in-frame rearrangements. Part of the clones is not present; checked against another copy, under half of the missing clones reflect an unresolved V gene, and the others are unexplained. V and J calls and clone size come straight from that table; D and trimming were deduced from the DNA. The table for this sample shows around 100,000 clones. Around 3.5% of the sample lies in the top ten.

The CDR3, from cysteine to phenylalanine, totals 12 residues. Of the read, only the CDR3 DNA is kept; its 36 bases are in frame from base 1. V sheds 2 bases and J sheds 9 bases, leaving 10 bases between their ends. The germline V gene provides CDR1 WSHSY and CDR2 SAAADI. Here the chain combines TRBV10-2 and TRBJ1-1; D gene: possibly TRBD1, on 5 matching bases. This clonotype was obtained from a man aged 40-49 years in good health and CMV-seronegative. Sample: PBMCs. The DNA reads as follows: TGCGCCAGCAGTGAGGCTGGGACTCAAGCTTTCTTT. It encodes CASSEAGTQAFF.